A single sample gave rise to the 4 T cell receptor beta chains below, sequenced in a study of T cells in narcolepsy. Assay: immunoSEQ multiplex PCR; the TCRdb copy retains only in-frame clones and omits some. The sample lists approximately 25,000 clones, more than 75% seen once, with around 3.3% in the top ten. The sequenced material came from CD45RA- memory CD4+ T cells from PBMCs. These receptors were taken from a human donor with narcolepsy.

This clone was detected only a few times. This rearrangement joins TRBV10-3 to TRBJ1-2, with TRBD1 identical over 10 bases. Germline values: CDR1 ENHRY, CDR2 SYGVKD. V shed 11 bases and J 8 bases; nucleotides not matched to a gene: 11. The CDR3 loop spans 13 amino acids. CDR3 region: CALRPGQGGGYTF. CDR3 DNA: TGTGCCCTCCGCCCCGGACAGGGGGGCGGCTACACCTTC.

For the CDR3, the DNA is TGTGCCAGCAGTCCCGTCGGCAGGACCTACGAGCAGTACTTC. Its protein is CASSPVGRTYEQYF. The J gene is TRBJ2-7, the V gene TRBV6-5; D uncertain. CDR1 and CDR2 from the germline V gene are MNHEY and SVGAGI. Trimming took off 5 bases at V and 2 bases at J, with 13 bases between the two ends. The CDR3 runs 14 residues.

In this sample, this clone turned up a few times. The chain recombines TRBV7-9 with TRBJ1-2; no clear D gene. The length of the CDR3 is 15 residues. Germline CDR1 is SEHNR and CDR2 is FQNEAQ (reference sequence). The V end lost 1 base, the J end lost 8 bases, and 17 bases lay between the germline ends. The CDR3 reads CASSLVGSPLEGYTF. CDR3 DNA sequence: TGTGCCAGCAGCTTAGTAGGGTCACCCTTGGAGGGCTACACCTTC. Full variable domain (missing parts from reference TRBV7-9 and TRBJ1-2): DTGVSQNPRHKITKRGQNVTFRCDPISEHNRLYWYRQTLGQGPEFLTYFQNEAQLEKSRLLSDRFSAERPKGSFSTLEIQRTEQGDSAMYLCASSLVGSPLEGYTFGSGTRLTVV.

The chain recombines TRBV29-1 with TRBJ1-2; 8 nucleotides match TRBD1. Germline-derived CDR1 and CDR2 are SQVTM and ANQGSEA. The CDR3 extends over 13 amino acids. The V and J ends lost 3 bases and 7 bases, in that order; junction bases with no gene match: 7. The CDR3 DNA sequence: TGCAGCGTTGATATTGGCGGGACAGGTGGCTACACCTTC. This sequence encodes CSVDIGGTGGYTF.